These T cell receptor beta chains were read from a single sample in a study of shared clonotypes between healthy human individuals. The data were produced by immunoSEQ multiplex PCR, yet TCRdb's version contains in-frame clones alone and is incomplete. The table lists fewer than 600,000 clones, approximately 71% of them singletons. The sequenced sample consisted of PBMCs. Source of these receptors: a woman in her forties in good health. Some clones in this sample may be carry-over from other donors' samples. Both conserved end residues are part of each CDR3. D genes are given only for firm matches. Clone size is not always given. Where it is, it says once, few, many or a class for expanded clones.

size | J | V | D | DNA | CDR3
few | TRBJ1-4 | TRBV7-5 | . | TGTGCCAGAAGCCCCCGGGGGGGGCGGGATGAAAAACTGTTTTTT | CARSPRGGRDEKLFF
. | TRBJ2-5 | TRBV5-1 | TRBD2 | TGCGCCAGCAGCTCCGGACTAGCGGGAAACCAAGAGACCCAGTACTTC | CASSSGLAGNQETQYF
. | TRBJ2-2 | TRBV11-1 | TRBD1 | TGTGCCAGCAGCTTATTGACAGGGGGGAGCCTGAACACCGGGGAGCTGTTTTTT | CASSLLTGGSLNTGELFF
. | TRBJ1-3 | TRBV5-1 | TRBD1 | TGCGCCAGCAGCTTCGACAGGGGGCAGGGAAACACCATATATTTT | CASSFDRGQGNTIYF
. | TRBJ2-1 | TRBV10-3 | TRBD2 | TGTGCCATCAGTGACCCGACTAGCGGGGGCAATGAGCAGTTCTTC | CAISDPTSGGNEQFF
. | TRBJ2-3 | TRBV7-2 | TRBD1 | TGTGCCAGCAGCTTAGTCCAGGGGGCGAGGGATACGCAGTATTTT | CASSLVQGARDTQYF
. | TRBJ2-7 | TRBV29-1 | . | TGCAGCGTTGTACAGGGAGCCCACGAGCAGTACTTC | CSVVQGAHEQYF
. | TRBJ2-2 | TRBV25-1 | . | TGTGCCAGCAGTATGGTTGGCACCGGGGAGCTGTTTTTT | CASSMVGTGELFF
many | TRBJ2-7 | TRBV10-2 | . | TGCGCCAGCGGTGAATGGCACTACTACGAGCAGTACTTC | CASGEWHYYEQYF
few | TRBJ2-7 | TRBV9 | . | TGTGCCAGCAGCGTAGGGCTAGCGAGGTACGAGCAGTACTTC | CASSVGLARYEQYF
few | TRBJ1-2 | TRBV7-2 | . | TGTGCCAGCAGCTCCCAGGGGCAAGTGTTGGATGGCTACACCTTC | CASSSQGQVLDGYTF
. | TRBJ1-3 | TRBV7-6 | . | TGTGCCAGCAGCTTCCATGGCAAACCCTCTGGAAACACCATATATTTT | CASSFHGKPSGNTIYF
few | TRBJ1-6 | TRBV30 | . | TGTGCCTGGAGCCCCCGGTTGGGGGCGACCTATAATTCACCCCTCCACTTT | CAWSPRLGATYNSPLHF
. | TRBJ1-3 | TRBV9 | . | TGTGCCAGCAGCACCGGCCCCGCGGAGGGAAACACCATATATTTT | CASSTGPAEGNTIYF
. | TRBJ2-1 | TRBV29-1 | . | TGCAGCGTTGAAGAATGGCGGCCCGGGTCCTACAATGAGCAGTTCTTC | CSVEEWRPGSYNEQFF
once | TRBJ1-1 | TRBV10-2 | . | TGCGCCAGCAGTGAGCCGGACCCGAACACTGAAGCTTTCTTT | CASSEPDPNTEAFF
. | TRBJ1-3 | TRBV7-9 | . | TGTGCCAGCAGCTTACTTGCCGGGCGGACTGGAAACACCATATATTTT | CASSLLAGRTGNTIYF
. | TRBJ2-7 | TRBV2 | TRBD2 | TGTGCCAGCAACCGACTAGCGGGAGGCTACGAGCAGTACTTC | CASNRLAGGYEQYF
. | TRBJ2-2 | TRBV7-2 | . | TGTGCCAGCAGCCTAGGCGGCTCCGGGGAGCTGTTTTTT | CASSLGGSGELFF
. | TRBJ2-1 | TRBV30 | . | TGTGCCTGGACGCCAAACTCGCGCAATGAGCAGTTCTTC | CAWTPNSRNEQFF
. | TRBJ1-1 | TRBV27 | TRBD1 | TGTGCCAGCAGTTTACGAAGGGACAGTCTAGCTGAAGCTTTCTTT | CASSLRRDSLAEAFF
. | TRBJ1-3 | TRBV11-2 | . | TGTGCCAGCAGTAAGGGCCAGTCCATATATTTT | CASSKGQSIYF
. | TRBJ1-2 | TRBV5-8 | . | TGTGCCAGCAGCTTGCGGAATAACTATGGCTACACCTTC | CASSLRNNYGYTF
. | TRBJ1-1 | TRBV29-1 | . | TGCAGCGCTGGGGTTACCGCGGGCACTGAAGCTTTCTTT | CSAGVTAGTEAFF
. | TRBJ2-3 | TRBV19 | TRBD2 | TGTGCCAGTAGGGGGACTAGCGGGAGCCACACAGATACGCAGTATTTT | CASRGTSGSHTDTQYF
. | TRBJ1-4 | TRBV7-9 | . | TGTGCCAGCAGTTTTGAGGGCCCGGCATATGAAAAACTGTTTTTT | CASSFEGPAYEKLFF
many | TRBJ1-1 | TRBV7-2 | . | TGTGCCAGCAGCTTACGATTATCCGGGACGGAAGCTTTCTTT | CASSLRLSGTEAFF
. | TRBJ2-3 | TRBV18 | . | TGTGCCAGCTCACCCGGGACTGCTAGCACAGATACGCAGTATTTT | CASSPGTASTDTQYF
. | TRBJ2-7 | TRBV28 | . | TGTGCCAGCAGTTTGGGGCGGGACTACGAGCAGTACTTC | CASSLGRDYEQYF
. | TRBJ2-1 | TRBV5-4 | TRBD2 | TGTGCCAGCAGCCCGACTAGCGGTTTTAAGTACAATGAGCAGTTCTTC | CASSPTSGFKYNEQFF
. | TRBJ2-4 | TRBV28 | . | TGTGCCAGCAGTAACGGGGGTACCCTAGCCAAAAACATTCAGTACTTC | CASSNGGTLAKNIQYF
. | TRBJ2-7 | TRBV7-2 | . | TGTGCCAGCAGCTTAGCCTCCTACTCTCCCAGCTACGAGCAGTACTTC | CASSLASYSPSYEQYF
. | TRBJ2-3 | TRBV7-2 | TRBD2 | TGTGCCAGCAGCTTAGTTTGGAGGGGAGGGCCTCCAGATACGCAGTATTTT | CASSLVWRGGPPDTQYF
. | TRBJ1-2 | TRBV2 | . | TGTGCCAGCAGTGGGGTATCCAGCACGGCGGGAGGCTACACCTTC | CASSGVSSTAGGYTF
. | TRBJ2-3 | TRBV19 | TRBD2 | TGTGCCAGCCGGGAGGGAGCTAGCACAGATACGCAGTATTTT | CASREGASTDTQYF
. | TRBJ1-2 | TRBV4-3 | . | TGCGCCAGCAGCCCGCGGCGAGACTATGGCTACACCTTC | CASSPRRDYGYTF
few | TRBJ2-7 | TRBV15 | TRBD2 | TGTGCCACCAGCAGACTGGGGACTAGCGGAACCTACGAGCAGTACTTC | CATSRLGTSGTYEQYF
. | TRBJ2-5 | TRBV28 | . | TGTGCCAGCAGTTTAGCGGGCCGACTGCGGCAAGAGACCCAGTACTTC | CASSLAGRLRQETQYF
. | TRBJ1-1 | TRBV11-2 | . | TGTGCCAGCAGCTTGACTGCGTTCACTGAAGCTTTCTTT | CASSLTAFTEAFF
once | TRBJ2-1 | TRBV27 | . | TGTGCCAGCAGTCCAGTAGCGATGTCCTACAATGAGCAGTTCTTC | CASSPVAMSYNEQFF
many | TRBJ2-2 | TRBV5-1 | . | TGCGCCAGCAGCCCGGACTTGACAAGGCTCGGGGAGCTGTTTTTT | CASSPDLTRLGELFF
. | TRBJ2-1 | TRBV6-5 | . | TGTGCCAGCAGTTCTGAGGTGTCCCTATACAATGAGCAGTTCTTC | CASSSEVSLYNEQFF
. | TRBJ2-2 | TRBV7-3 | . | TGTGCCAGCAGCTTCGGACAACTGAACACCGGGGAGCTGTTTTTT | CASSFGQLNTGELFF
. | TRBJ1-4 | TRBV4-2 | . | TGTGCCAGCAGCCGGGGATATAATGAAAAACTGTTTTTT | CASSRGYNEKLFF
. | TRBJ1-5 | TRBV18 | TRBD1 | TGTGCCAGCTCCAGGACAGGGGGGAATCAGCCCCAGCATTTT | CASSRTGGNQPQHF
. | TRBJ1-1 | TRBV5-5 | . | TGTGCCAGCAGCTTGGTTCAGGGCACTGAAGCTTTCTTT | CASSLVQGTEAFF